This TCR beta chain was observed in a study of CD8 T cells in ankylosing spondylitis (dated by TCRdb to the late 2010s). Concerning the study at large: The study profiled T cell receptor beta repertoires in healthy donors and ankylosing spondylitis patients to find disease-linked TCR variants. In total, the full study cohort was made up of 108 healthy donors and more than 20 ankylosing spondylitis patients. Peripheral blood was sampled, and synovial fluid was also collected from ankylosing spondylitis patients.

Regarding this clonotype: Which antigen it targets is not known. No much larger clone exists at a distance of one base, and base qualities are not known.

Overall results and qualifications from the work: Some TCR beta motif variants had previously been reported in synovial fluid and blood of reactive arthritis patients, which suggested common disease-initiation mechanisms. The disease-linked clones were reported as significantly enriched in matched synovial fluid samples from ankylosing spondylitis patients. In peripheral blood, the disease-linked clones were found at relatively low frequencies and had a CD8+ phenotype. Blood from ankylosing spondylitis patients appeared to be characterized by a TCR beta motif composed of 7 to 9 highly homologous amino acid variants.

The sequencing machine was an Illumina HiSeq 2500. Quantitative 5'-RACE with molecular barcodes was used to prepare TCR beta libraries. The study's processing was this. Disease-linked TCR variants were identified with a new computational method built on a probabilistic model of VDJ rearrangement. Starting from the raw public reads, TCRdb applied fastp trimming at Q25, assembled clones with MiXCR and retained in-frame beta chains. Each CDR3 protein appears once, grouped with its most common genes and DNA. The V and J calls and clone size are TCRdb's, not the authors'. The sample includes under 950,000 distinct CDR3 sequences, with about 20% observed a single time. The leading ten clones occupy around 19% of the sample. CDR1 DFQATT and CDR2 SNEGSKA were looked up in the germline V gene (reference sequence). The CDR3, from cysteine to phenylalanine, totals 13 residues. The read is trimmed to its CDR3 DNA, 39 bases read in frame from base 1. Clipping removes 5 bases from V and 8 bases from J, with 7 as the unmatched junction base count.

This receptor was obtained from a male donor with ankylosing spondylitis. Source material: blood, either unsorted or a sorted T cell fraction (not recorded which). Recombination linked TRBV20-1 to TRBJ2-1, with 9 bases aligning to TRBD2. The CDR3 sequence is CSAVPAGGHEQFF. The DNA is as follows: TGCAGTGCTGTCCCAGCGGGAGGACATGAGCAGTTCTTC.